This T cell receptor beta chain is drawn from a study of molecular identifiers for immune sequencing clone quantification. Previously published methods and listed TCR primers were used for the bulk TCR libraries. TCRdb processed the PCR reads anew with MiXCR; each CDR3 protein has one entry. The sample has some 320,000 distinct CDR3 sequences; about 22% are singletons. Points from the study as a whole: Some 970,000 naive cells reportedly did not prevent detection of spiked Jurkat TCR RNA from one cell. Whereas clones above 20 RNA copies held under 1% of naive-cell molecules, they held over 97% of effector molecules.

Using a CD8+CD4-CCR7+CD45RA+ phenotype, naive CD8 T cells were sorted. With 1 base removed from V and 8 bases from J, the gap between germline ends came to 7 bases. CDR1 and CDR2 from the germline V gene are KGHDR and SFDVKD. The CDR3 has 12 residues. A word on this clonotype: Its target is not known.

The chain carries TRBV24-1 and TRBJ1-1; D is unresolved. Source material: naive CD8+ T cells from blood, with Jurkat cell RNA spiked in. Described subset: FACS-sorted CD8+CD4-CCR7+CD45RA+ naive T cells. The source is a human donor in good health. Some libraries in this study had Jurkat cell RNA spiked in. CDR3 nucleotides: TGTGCCACCAGTGATTTTACAGACGAAGCTTTCTTT. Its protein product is CATSDFTDEAFF.